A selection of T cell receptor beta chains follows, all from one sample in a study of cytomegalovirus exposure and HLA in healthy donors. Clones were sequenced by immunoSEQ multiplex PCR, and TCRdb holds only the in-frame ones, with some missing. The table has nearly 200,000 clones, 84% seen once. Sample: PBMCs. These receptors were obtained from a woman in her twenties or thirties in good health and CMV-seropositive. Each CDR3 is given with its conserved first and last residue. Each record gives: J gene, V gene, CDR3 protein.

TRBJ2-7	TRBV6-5	CASSLQGATHEQYF
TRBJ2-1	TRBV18	CASSPGTSGTYNEQFF
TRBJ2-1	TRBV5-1	CASSLGTSGSSSYNEQFF
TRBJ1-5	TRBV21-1	CASSKRQGNQPQHF
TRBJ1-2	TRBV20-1	CSNREYYGYTF
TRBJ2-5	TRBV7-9	CASSLLAGQETQYF
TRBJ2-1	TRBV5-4	CASSLWAGSGNEQFF
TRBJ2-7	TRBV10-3	CAISLQGESYEQYF
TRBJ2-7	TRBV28	CASRVAGYEQYF
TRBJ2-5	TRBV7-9	CASSSRQTQETQYF
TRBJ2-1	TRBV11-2	CASSQDRGTYNEQFF
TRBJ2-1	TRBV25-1	CASSLLSGNEQFF
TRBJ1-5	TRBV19	CASSDRGRDQPQHF
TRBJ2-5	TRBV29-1	CSVVVYRSQETQYF
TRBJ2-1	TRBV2	CASRKTSGNYNEQFF
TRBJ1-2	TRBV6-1	CASSPGNYGYTF
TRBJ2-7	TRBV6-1	CASSGAGTGVYEQYF
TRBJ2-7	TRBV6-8	CASSEDRAVGRGRFWEQYF
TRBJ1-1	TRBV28	CASRGTGPNTEAFF
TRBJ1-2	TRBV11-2	CASSLGTYGYTF